This T cell receptor beta chain was observed in a study of T cells in Graves' hyperthyroidism and ophthalmopathy. Study results and caveats: Ophthalmopathy could be told apart from stable hyperthyroidism with a 13 V-J model.

V was cut by 0 bases and J by 0 bases, with 6 bases left in between. The germline CDR1 and CDR2 sequences are DFQATT and SNEGSKA (reference sequence). CDR3 length: 14 amino acids. This clonotype appeared a few times. Its target is unknown. Regions amplified from RNA transcripts were the TCR beta CDR3 regions. HTBI primers drove first-round RT-PCR of the TCR CDR3. Each CDR3 protein gets one entry after TCRdb re-called the multiplex PCR reads with MiXCR. This table holds about 540,000 distinct CDR3 sequences, around 42% found once. Exclusion followed for patients with uncontrolled infection, other autoimmune disease, pregnancy or lactation.

This chain uses TRBV20-1 with TRBJ1-5; D remains unclear. The TCR was taken from a woman aged 18-29 years with Graves' hyperthyroidism. Material for sequencing was peripheral blood or thyroid tissue (not recorded which). The CDR3 loop reads CSARDGYSNQPQHF. As DNA, the CDR3 is TGCAGTGCTAGAGACGGCTATAGCAATCAGCCCCAGCATTTT.